A single TCR beta chain is shown here with its context. These data come from a study of blood T cell repertoires in COVID-19. Study at large: Collection of acute and convalescent COVID-19 samples took place in the United States, Italy and Spain. Sample material is recorded as cDNA or gDNA derived from T cells, B-cell-depleted T cells, or PBMCs.

The CDR3 runs to 14 residues. Between the trimmed V and J ends, which lost 0 bases and 7 bases, there was a span of 12 bases. CDR1 and CDR2 (germline): LGHDT, YNNKEL (reference sequence). Original handling: Researchers report that nucleated cell counts were estimated from reference gene primer amplification. This table comes from immunoSEQ multiplex PCR, and its TCRdb copy is limited to in-frame clones, with some not included. D and trimming come from the DNA, and the V and J calls and clone size come from that table. Seen here are about 200,000 clones, around 86% observed once, and the top ten hold under 8.5%. Seattle patient enrollment occurred during active infection, with longitudinal follow-up thereafter.

This clonotype was sampled from a woman at least 80 years old with COVID-19, enrolled during active disease. The sample consisted of peripheral blood. V usage is TRBV3-1 (or the pseudogene TRBV3-2) and J usage is TRBJ1-2; D unclear. For the CDR3, the DNA is TGTGCCAGCAGCCAAGATCGGGGTCTAGGTGGCTACACCTTC. Its protein product is CASSQDRGLGGYTF.